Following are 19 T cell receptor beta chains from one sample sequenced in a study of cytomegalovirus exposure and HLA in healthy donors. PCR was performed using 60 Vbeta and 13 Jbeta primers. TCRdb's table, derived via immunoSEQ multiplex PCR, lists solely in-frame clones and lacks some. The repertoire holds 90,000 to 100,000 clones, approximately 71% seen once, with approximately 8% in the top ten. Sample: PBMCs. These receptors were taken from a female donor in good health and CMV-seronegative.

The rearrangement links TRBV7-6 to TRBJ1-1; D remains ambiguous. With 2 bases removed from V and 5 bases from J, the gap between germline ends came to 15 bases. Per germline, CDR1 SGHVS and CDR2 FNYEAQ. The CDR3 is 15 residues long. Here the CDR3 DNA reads TGTGCCAGCAGCTTAAGTAACAGCCCGGGGACTGAAGCTTTCTTT. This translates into CASSLSNSPGTEAFF.

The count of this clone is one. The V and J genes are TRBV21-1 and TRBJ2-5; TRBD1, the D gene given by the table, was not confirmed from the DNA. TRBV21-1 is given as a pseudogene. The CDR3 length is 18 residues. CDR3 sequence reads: CASSPAEVSGQGLETQYF. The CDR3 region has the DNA TGTGCCAGCAGTCCAGCCGAGGTTTCGGGACAGGGGCTAGAGACCCAGTACTTC.

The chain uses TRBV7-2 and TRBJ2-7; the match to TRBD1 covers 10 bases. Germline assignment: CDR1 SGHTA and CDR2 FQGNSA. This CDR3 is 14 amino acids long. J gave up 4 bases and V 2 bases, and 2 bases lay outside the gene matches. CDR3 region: CASSLRQGAYEQYF. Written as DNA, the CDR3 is TGTGCCAGCAGCTTACGACAGGGGGCTTACGAGCAGTACTTC.

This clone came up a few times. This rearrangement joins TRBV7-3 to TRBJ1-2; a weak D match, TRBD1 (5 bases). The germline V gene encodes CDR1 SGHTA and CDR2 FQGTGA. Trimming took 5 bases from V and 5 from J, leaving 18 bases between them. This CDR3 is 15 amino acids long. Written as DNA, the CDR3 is TGTGCCAGCAGCCTTGGGGAGGGGTTGGATTATGGCTACACCTTC. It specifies CASSLGEGLDYGYTF.

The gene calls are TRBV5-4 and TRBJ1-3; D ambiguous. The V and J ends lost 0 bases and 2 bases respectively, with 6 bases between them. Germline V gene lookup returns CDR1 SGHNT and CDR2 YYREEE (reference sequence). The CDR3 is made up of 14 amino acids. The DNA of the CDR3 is TGTGCCAGCAGCTTGGAGACACCTGGAAACACCATATATTTT. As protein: CASSLETPGNTIYF.

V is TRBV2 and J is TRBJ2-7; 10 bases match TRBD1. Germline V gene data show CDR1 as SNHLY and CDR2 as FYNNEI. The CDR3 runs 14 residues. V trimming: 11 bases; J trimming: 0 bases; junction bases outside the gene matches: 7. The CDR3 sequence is CAGRQGAASYEQYF. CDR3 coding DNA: TGTGCCGGGCGACAGGGGGCGGCCTCCTACGAGCAGTACTTC.

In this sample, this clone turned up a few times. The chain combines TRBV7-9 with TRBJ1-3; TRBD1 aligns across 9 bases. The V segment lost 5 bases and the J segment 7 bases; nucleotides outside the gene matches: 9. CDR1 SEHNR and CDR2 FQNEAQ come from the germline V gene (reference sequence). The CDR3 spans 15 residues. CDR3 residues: CASSAQGQGFNTIYF. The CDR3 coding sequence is TGTGCCAGCAGCGCCCAAGGACAGGGGTTTAACACCATATATTTT. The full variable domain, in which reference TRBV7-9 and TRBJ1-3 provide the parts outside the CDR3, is DTGVSQNPRHKITKRGQNVTFRCDPISEHNRLYWYRQTLGQGPEFLTYFQNEAQLEKSRLLSDRFSAERPKGSFSTLEIQRTEQGDSAMYLCASSAQGQGFNTIYFGEGSWLTVV.

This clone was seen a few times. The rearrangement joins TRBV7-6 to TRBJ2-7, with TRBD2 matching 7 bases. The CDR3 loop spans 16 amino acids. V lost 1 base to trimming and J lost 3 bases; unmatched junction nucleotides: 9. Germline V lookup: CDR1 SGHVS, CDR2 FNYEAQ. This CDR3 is CASSLGGTTQGYEQYF. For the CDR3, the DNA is TGTGCCAGCAGCTTAGGAGGGACTACCCAAGGCTACGAGCAGTACTTC. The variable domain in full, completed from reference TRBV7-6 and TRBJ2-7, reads GAGVSQSPRYKVTKRGQDVALRCDPISGHVSLYWYRQALGQGPEFLTYFNYEAQQDKSGLPNDRFSAERPEGSISTLTIQRTEQRDSAMYRCASSLGGTTQGYEQYFGPGTRLTVT.

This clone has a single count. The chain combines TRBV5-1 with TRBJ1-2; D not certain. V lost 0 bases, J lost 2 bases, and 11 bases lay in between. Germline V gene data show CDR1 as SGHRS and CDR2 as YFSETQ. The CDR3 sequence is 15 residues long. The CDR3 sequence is CASSLVPGTNYGYTF. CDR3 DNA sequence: TGCGCCAGCAGCTTGGTTCCGGGTACGAACTATGGCTACACCTTC.

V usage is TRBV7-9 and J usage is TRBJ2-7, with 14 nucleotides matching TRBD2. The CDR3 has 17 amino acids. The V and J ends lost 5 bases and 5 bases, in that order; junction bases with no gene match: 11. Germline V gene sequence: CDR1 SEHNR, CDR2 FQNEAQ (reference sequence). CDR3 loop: CASSVGTSGSSVNEQYF. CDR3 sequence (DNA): TGTGCCAGCAGCGTAGGGACTAGCGGGAGTTCGGTGAACGAGCAGTACTTC.

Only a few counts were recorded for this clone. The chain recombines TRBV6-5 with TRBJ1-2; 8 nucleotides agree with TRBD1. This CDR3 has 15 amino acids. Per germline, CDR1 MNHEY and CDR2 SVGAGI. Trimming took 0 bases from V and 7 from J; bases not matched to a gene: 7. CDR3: CASSYSLRQGLGYTF. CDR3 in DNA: TGTGCCAGCAGTTACTCCCTCCGACAGGGGCTTGGCTACACCTTC.

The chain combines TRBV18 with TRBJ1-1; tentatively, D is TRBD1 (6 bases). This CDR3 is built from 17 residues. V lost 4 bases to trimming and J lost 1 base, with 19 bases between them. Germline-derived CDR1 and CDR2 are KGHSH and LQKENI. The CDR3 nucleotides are TGTGCCAGCTCACAATACGCGGGGGGCGTATGGAACACTGAAGCTTTCTTT. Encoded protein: CASSQYAGGVWNTEAFF.

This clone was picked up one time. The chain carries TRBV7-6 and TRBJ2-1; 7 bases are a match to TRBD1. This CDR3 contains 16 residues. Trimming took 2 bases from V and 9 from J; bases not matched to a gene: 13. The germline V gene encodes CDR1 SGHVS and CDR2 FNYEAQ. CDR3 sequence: CASSLLFDRVYGEQFF. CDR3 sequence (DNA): TGTGCCAGCAGCTTACTGTTTGACAGGGTGTACGGTGAGCAGTTCTTC. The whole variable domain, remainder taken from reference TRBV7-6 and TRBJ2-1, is GAGVSQSPRYKVTKRGQDVALRCDPISGHVSLYWYRQALGQGPEFLTYFNYEAQQDKSGLPNDRFSAERPEGSISTLTIQRTEQRDSAMYRCASSLLFDRVYGEQFFGPGTRLTVL.

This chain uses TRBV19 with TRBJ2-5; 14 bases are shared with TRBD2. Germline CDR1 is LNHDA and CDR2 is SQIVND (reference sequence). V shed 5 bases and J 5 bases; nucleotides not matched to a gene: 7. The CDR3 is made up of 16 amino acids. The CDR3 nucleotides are TGTGCCAGTAGTCCCGGGACTAGCGGGAGTTCGGAGACCCAGTACTTC. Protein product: CASSPGTSGSSETQYF. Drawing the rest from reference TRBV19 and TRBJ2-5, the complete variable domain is DGGITQSPKYLFRKEGQNVTLSCEQNLNHDAMYWYRQDPGQGLRLIYYSQIVNDFQKGDIAEGYSVSREKKESFPLTVTSAQKNPTAFYLCASSPGTSGSSETQYFGPGTRLLVL.

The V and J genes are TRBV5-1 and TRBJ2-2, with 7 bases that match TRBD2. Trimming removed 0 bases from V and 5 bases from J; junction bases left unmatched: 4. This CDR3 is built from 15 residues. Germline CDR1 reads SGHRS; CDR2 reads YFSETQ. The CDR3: CASSLGAGVTGELFF. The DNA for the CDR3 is TGCGCCAGCAGCTTGGGGGCGGGAGTGACCGGGGAGCTGTTTTTT.

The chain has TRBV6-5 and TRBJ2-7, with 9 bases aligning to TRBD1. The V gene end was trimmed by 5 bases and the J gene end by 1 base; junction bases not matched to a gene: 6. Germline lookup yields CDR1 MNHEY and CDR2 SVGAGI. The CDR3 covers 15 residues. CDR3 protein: CASSLGQGISYEQYF. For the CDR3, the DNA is TGTGCCAGCAGTCTGGGACAGGGTATATCCTACGAGCAGTACTTC.

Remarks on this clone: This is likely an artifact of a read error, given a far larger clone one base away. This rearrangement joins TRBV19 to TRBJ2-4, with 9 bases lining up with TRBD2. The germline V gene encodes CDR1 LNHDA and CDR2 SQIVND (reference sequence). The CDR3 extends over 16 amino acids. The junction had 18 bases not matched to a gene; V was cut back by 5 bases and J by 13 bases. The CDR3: CASSSQVAGADNEQYF. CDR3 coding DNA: TGTGCCAGTAGTTCCCAGGTAGCGGGAGCGGACAATGAGCAGTACTTC.

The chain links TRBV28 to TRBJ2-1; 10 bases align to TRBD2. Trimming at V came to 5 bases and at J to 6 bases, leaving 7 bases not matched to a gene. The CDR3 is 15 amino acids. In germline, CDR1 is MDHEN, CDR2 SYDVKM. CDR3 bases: TGTGCCAGCAGTCCTCCTAGCGGGGGCCCCAATGAGCAGTTCTTC. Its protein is CASSPPSGGPNEQFF.

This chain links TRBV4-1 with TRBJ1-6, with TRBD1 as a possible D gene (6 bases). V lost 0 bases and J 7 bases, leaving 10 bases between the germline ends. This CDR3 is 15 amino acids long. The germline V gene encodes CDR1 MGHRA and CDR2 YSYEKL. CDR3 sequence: CASSQEGQRNSPLHF. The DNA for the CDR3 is TGCGCCAGCAGCCAAGAAGGACAGCGCAATTCACCCCTCCACTTT.